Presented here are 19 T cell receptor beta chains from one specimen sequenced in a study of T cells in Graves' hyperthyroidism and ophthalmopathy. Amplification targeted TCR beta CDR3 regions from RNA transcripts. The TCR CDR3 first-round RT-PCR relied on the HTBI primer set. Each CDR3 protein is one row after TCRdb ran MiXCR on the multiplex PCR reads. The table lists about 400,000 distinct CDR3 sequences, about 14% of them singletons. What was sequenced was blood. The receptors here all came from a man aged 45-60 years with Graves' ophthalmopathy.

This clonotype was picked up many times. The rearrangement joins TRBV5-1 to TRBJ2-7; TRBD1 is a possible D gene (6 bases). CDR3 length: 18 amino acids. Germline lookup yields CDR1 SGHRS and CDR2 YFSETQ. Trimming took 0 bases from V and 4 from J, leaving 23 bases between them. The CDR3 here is CASSLGTSTQGSIYEQYF. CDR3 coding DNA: TGCGCCAGCAGCTTGGGAACATCTACACAGGGATCTATTTACGAGCAGTACTTC.

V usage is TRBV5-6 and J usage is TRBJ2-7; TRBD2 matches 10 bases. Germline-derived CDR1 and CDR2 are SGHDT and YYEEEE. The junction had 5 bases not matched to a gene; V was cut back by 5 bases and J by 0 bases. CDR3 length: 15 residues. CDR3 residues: CASSHGLADSYEQYF. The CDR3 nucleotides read TGTGCCAGCAGTCACGGACTAGCGGACTCCTACGAGCAGTACTTC.

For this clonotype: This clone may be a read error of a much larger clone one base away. The CDR3 sequence: CASRLAPNEQFF. The CDR3 DNA reads TGTGCCAGCCGCTTAGCCCCAAATGAGCAGTTCTTC. The chain joins TRBV7-9 to TRBJ2-1; D ambiguous. Germline CDR1 SEHNR, CDR2 FQNEAQ (reference sequence). The CDR3 contains 12 residues.

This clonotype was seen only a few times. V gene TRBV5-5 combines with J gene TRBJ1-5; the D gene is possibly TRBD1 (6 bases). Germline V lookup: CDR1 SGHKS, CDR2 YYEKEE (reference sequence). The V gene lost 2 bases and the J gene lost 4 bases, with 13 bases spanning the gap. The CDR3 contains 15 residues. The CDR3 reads CASSFPGQGNQPQHF. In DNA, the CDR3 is TGTGCCAGCAGCTTCCCCGGGCAGGGGAATCAGCCCCAGCATTTT.

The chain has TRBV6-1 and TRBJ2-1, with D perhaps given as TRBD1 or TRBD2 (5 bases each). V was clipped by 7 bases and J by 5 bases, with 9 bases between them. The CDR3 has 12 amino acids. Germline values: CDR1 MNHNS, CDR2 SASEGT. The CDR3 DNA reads TGTGCCAGCACCCGAGGGGACAATGAGCAGTTCTTC. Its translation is CASTRGDNEQFF.

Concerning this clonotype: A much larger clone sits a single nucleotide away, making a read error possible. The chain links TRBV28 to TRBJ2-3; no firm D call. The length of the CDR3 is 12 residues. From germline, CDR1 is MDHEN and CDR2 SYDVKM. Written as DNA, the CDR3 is TGTGCCAGCAGCATAGTCACAGATATGCAGTATTTT. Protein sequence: CASSIVTDMQYF.

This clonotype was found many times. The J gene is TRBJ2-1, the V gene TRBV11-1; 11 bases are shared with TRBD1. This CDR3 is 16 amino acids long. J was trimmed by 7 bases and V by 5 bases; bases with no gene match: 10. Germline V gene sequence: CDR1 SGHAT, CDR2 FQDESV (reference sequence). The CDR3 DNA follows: TGTGCCAGCAGCCCTATGGACAGGGGGCTAGGAAATGAGCAGTTCTTC. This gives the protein CASSPMDRGLGNEQFF. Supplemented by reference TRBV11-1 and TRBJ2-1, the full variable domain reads EAEVAQSPRYKITEKSQAVAFWCDPISGHATLYWYRQILGQGPELLVQFQDESVVDDSQLPKDRFSAERLKGVDSTLKIQPAELGDSAMYLCASSPMDRGLGNEQFFGPGTRLTVL.

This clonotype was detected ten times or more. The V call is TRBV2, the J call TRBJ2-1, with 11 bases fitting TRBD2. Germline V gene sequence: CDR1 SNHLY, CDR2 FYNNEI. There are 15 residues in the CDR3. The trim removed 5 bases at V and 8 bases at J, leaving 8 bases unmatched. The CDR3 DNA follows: TGTGCCAGCAGTTCCCTAGCGGGAGGCTCAGATGAGCAGTTCTTC. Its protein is CASSSLAGGSDEQFF.

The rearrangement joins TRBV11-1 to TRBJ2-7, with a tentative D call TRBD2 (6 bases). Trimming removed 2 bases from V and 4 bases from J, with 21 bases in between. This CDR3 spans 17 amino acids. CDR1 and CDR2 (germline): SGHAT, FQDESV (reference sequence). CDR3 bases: TGTGCCAGCAGCTTACCCCCCTGGGGGAGCGGGTCTTACGAGCAGTACTTC. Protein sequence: CASSLPPWGSGSYEQYF.

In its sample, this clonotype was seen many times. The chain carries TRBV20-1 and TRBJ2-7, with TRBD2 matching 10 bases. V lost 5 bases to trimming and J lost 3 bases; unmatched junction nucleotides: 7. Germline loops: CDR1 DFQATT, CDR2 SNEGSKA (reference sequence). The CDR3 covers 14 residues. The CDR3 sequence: CSAVSGRHHYEQYF. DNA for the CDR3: TGCAGTGCTGTTAGCGGGAGGCACCACTACGAGCAGTACTTC.

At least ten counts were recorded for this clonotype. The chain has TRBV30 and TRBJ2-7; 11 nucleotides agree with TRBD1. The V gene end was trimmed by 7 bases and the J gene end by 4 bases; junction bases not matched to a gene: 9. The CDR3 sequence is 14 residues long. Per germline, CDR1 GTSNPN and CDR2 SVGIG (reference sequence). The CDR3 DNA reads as TGTGCCTTGACCGGGACAGGGGGATCGTACGAGCAGTACTTC. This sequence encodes CALTGTGGSYEQYF.

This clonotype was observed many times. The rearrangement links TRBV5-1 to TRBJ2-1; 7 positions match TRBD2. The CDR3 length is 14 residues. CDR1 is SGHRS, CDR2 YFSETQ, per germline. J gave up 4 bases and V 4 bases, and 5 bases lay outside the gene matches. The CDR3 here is CASSLTSTYNEQFF. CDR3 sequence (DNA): TGCGCCAGCAGCCTGACTAGCACTTACAATGAGCAGTTCTTC.

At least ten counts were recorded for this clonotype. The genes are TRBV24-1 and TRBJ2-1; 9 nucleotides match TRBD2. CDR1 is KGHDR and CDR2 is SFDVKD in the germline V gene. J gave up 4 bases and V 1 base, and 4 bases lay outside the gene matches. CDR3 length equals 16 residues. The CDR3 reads CATSDFEAGGYNEQFF. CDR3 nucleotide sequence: TGTGCCACCAGTGATTTCGAAGCGGGAGGTTACAATGAGCAGTTCTTC.

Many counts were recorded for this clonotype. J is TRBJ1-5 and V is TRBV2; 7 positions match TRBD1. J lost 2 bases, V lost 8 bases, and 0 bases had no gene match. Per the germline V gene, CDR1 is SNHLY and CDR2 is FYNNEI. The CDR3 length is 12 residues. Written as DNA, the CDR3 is TGTGCCAGCGGACAGGGCAATCAGCCCCAGCATTTT. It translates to CASGQGNQPQHF.

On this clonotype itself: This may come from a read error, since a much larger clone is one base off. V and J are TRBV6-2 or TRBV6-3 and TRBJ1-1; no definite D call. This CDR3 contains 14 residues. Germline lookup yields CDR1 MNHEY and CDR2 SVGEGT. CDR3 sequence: CAGSHARWGTEAFF. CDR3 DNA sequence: TGTGCCGGCAGCCACGCTCGGTGGGGCACTGAAGCTTTCTTT.

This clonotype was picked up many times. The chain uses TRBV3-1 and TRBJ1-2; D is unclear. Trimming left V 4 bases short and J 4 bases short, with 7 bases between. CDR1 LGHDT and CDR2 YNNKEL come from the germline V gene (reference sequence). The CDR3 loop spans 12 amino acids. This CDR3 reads CASSPAGYGYTF. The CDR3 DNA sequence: TGTGCCAGCAGCCCCGCAGGCTATGGCTACACCTTC.

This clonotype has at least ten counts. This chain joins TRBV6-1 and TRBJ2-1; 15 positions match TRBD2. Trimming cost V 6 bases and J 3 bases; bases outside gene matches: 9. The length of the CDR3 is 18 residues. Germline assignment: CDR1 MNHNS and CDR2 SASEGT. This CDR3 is CASSSGLAGGPNYNEQFF. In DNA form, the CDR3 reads TGTGCCAGCAGCTCGGGACTAGCGGGAGGACCGAACTACAATGAGCAGTTCTTC.

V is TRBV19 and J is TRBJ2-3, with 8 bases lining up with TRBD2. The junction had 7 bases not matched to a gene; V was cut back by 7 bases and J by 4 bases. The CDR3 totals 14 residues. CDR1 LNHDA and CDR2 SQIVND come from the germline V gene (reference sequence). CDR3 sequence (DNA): TGTGCCAGTACGATGGGACTAGTAGCAGATACGCAGTATTTT. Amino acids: CASTMGLVADTQYF. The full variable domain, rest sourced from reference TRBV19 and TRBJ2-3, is DGGITQSPKYLFRKEGQNVTLSCEQNLNHDAMYWYRQDPGQGLRLIYYSQIVNDFQKGDIAEGYSVSREKKESFPLTVTSAQKNPTAFYLCASTMGLVADTQYFGPGTRLTVL.

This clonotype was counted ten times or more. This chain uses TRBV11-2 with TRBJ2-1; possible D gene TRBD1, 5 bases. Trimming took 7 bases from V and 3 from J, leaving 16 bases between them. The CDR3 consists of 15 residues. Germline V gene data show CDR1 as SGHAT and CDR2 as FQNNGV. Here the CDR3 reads CASKGAQLGYNEQFF. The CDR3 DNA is TGTGCCAGCAAAGGGGCTCAGCTAGGCTACAATGAGCAGTTCTTC.